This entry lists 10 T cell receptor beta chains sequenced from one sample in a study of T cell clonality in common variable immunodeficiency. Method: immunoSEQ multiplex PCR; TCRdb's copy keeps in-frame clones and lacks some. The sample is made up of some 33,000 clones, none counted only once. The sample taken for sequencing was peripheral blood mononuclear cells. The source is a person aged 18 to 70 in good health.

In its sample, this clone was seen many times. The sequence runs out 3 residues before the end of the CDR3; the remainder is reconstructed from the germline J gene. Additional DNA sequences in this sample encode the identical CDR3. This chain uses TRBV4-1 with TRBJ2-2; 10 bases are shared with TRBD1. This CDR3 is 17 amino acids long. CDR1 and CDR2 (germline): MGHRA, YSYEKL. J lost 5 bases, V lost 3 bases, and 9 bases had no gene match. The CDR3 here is CASSHTPGQGLTGELFF. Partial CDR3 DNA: TGCGCCAGCAGCCATACTCCGGGACAGGGGTTGACCGGGGAG.

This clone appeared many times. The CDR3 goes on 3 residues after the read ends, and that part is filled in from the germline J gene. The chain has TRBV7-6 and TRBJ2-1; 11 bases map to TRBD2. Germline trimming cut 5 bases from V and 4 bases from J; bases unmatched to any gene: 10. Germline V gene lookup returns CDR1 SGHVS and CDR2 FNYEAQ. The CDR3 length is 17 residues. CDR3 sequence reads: CASSPRYRTSGYNEQFF. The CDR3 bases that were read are TGTGCCAGCAGCCCGAGGTATCGGACTAGCGGGTACAATGAG. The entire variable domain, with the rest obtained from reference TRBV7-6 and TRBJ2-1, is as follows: GAGVSQSPRYKVTKRGQDVALRCDPISGHVSLYWYRQALGQGPEFLTYFNYEAQQDKSGLPNDRFSAERPEGSISTLTIQRTEQRDSAMYRCASSPRYRTSGYNEQFFGPGTRLTVL.

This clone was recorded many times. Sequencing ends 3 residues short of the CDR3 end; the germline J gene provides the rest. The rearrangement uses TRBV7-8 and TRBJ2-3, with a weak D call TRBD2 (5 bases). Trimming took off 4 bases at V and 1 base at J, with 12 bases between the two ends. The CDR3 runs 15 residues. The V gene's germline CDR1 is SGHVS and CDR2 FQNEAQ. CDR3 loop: CASSYEGAGTDTQYF. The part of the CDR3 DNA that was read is TGTGCCAGCAGCTATGAGGGAGCGGGCACAGATACG.

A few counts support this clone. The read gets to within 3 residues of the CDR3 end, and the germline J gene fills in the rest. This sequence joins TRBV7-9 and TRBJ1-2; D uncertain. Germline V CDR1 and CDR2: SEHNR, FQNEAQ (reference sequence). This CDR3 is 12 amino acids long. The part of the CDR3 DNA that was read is TGTGCCAGCAGCTCCCTTGGCCACCAC. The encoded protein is CASSSLGHH. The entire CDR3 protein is CASSSLGHHYTF.

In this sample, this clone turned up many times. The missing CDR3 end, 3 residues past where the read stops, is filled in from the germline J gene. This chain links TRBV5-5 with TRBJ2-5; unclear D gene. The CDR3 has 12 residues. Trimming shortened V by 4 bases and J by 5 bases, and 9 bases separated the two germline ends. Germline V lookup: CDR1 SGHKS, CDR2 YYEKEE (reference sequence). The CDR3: CASSVGDETQYF. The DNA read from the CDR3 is TGTGCCAGCAGCGTGGGCGATGAGACC.

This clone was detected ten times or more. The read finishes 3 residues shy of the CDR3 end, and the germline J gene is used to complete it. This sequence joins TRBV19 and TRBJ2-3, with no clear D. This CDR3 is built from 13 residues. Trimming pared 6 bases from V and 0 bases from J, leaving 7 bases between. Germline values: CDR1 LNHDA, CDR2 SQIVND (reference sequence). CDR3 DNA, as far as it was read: TGTGCCAGTAGACTTCCAAGCACAGATACG. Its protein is CASRLPSTDT. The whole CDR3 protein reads CASRLPSTDTQYF.

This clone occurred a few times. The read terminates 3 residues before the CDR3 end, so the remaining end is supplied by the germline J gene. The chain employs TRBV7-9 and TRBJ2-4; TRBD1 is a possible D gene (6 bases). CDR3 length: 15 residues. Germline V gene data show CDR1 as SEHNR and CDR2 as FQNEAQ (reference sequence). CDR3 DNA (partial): TGTGCCAGCAGATCCCGACAGGAGTTGAGCTATGGT. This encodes CASRSRQELSYG. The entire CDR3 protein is CASRSRQELSYGQYF.

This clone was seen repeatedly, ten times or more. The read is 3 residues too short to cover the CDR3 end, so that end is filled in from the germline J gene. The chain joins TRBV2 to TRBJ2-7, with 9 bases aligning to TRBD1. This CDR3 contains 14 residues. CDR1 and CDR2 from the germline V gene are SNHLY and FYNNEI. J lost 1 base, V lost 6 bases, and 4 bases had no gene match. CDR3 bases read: TGTGCCAGCAGATATGACAGGGGGTCCTACGAG. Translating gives CASRYDRGSYE. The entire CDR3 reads CASRYDRGSYEQYF.

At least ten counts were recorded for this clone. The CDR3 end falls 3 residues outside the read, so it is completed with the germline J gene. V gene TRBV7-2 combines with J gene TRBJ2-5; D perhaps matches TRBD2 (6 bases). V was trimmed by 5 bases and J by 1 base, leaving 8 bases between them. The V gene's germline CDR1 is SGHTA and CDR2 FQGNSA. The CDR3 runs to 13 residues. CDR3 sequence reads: CASSGGSQETQYF. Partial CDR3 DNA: TGTGCCAGCAGCGGGGGGTCCCAAGAGACC.

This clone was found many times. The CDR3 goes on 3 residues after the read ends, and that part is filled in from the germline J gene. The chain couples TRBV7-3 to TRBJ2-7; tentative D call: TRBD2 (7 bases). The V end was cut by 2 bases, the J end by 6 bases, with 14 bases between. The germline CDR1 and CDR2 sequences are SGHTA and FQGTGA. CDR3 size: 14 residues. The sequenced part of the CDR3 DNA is TGTGCCAGCAGCTTAGGGGGGGCGTGGGCCGAG. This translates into CASSLGGAWAE. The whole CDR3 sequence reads CASSLGGAWAEQYF.